This T cell receptor beta chain appears in the sequencing data of a study of OX40 agonist ivuxolimab in advanced cancers. Study as a whole: Patients were dosed intravenously with ivuxolimab at 0.01 to 10 mg/kg every 2 weeks. Past anti-PD-1, anti-PD-L1 or anti-CTLA-4 therapy was accepted, and around 40% had received some. General study findings and limits: Low normalized T-cell clonal expansion also characterized some of the nonresponders.

It was autoimmune disease history or systemic immunosuppression that excluded patients. Produced via immunoSEQ multiplex PCR; TCRdb's table is partial and in-frame only. In the table there are tens of thousands of clones, approximately 90% of which are singletons. Note on this clone: Its antigen is not known.

V lost 0 bases, J lost 4 bases, and 16 bases lay in between. The germline CDR1 and CDR2 sequences are SGHKS and YYEKEE (reference sequence). There are 16 residues in the CDR3. Sequencing used CD4+ or CD8+ T cells sorted from blood, obtained in a trial of the OX40 agonist ivuxolimab. This chain uses TRBV5-5 with TRBJ2-5, with D possibly TRBD2 on 6 matching bases. This TCR was recovered from an adult with an advanced solid tumor such as melanoma, head and neck, liver or kidney cancer. This chain's CDR3 is CASSLVSERGGETQYF. For the CDR3, the DNA is TGTGCCAGCAGCTTGGTTTCGGAAAGGGGAGGAGAGACCCAGTACTTC.